These 26 T cell receptor beta chains were sequenced from one sample in a study of CXCR3-negative and CXCR3-positive naive CD8 T cells. No antigen is known for these receptors. Through 5' RACE with UMI labels, the TRB cDNA libraries were prepared. TCRdb re-called the 5' RACE reads; one entry per CDR3 protein, DNA not given. Its listing shows some 120,000 distinct CDR3 sequences. Study observations and caveats: TRB CDR3 hydrophobicity was greater in CXCR3-positive naive cells than in CXCR3-negative naive cells.

Sample: naive CXCR3+ CD8+ T cells from blood. Sample subset: CD45RO-CCR7+CD27+CD95- naive CD8+ T cells expressing CXCR3 (TNR3+). The receptors were sampled from a human donor in good health. Some clones in this sample may be carry-over from other donors' samples.

This chain links TRBV11-2 with TRBJ2-1; TCRdb calls TRBD2, which cannot be checked without DNA. This CDR3 contains 15 residues. CDR1 and CDR2 from the germline V gene are SGHAT and FQNNGV. Here the CDR3 reads CASSPRLAGITEQFF.

This chain connects TRBV9 to TRBJ2-3. Germline CDR1 is SGDLS and CDR2 is YYNGEE. The CDR3 totals 15 residues. The CDR3 here is CASSVVGSGTDTQYF.

The chain is built from TRBV7-8 and TRBJ2-5. Germline CDR1 and CDR2: SGHVS and FQNEAQ. The CDR3 has 12 amino acids. CDR3 amino acids: CASSRSQETQYF.

The rearrangement joins TRBV20-1 to TRBJ2-2. CDR1 and CDR2 (germline): DFQATT, SNEGSKA (reference sequence). The CDR3 extends over 13 amino acids. CDR3: CSATGVNTGELFF.

CDR3 in amino acids: CASSPTGFGNQPQHF. The gene calls are TRBV6-1 and TRBJ1-5; checking the TCRdb D call of TRBD1 is not possible without DNA. Germline CDR1 is MNHNS and CDR2 is SASEGT. The CDR3 is 15 residues long.

The chain uses TRBV19 and TRBJ2-1; TCRdb gives TRBD1 as the D gene, but with no DNA this cannot be confirmed. Germline V gene sequence: CDR1 LNHDA, CDR2 SQIVND (reference sequence). This CDR3 is 18 amino acids long. CDR3 sequence: CASSIGGQRLLSYNEQFF.

The gene calls are TRBV4-3 and TRBJ2-3; there is no DNA to check the TCRdb D call of TRBD1. Germline V gives CDR1 LGHNA, CDR2 YSLEER. This CDR3 spans 17 amino acids. CDR3 sequence: CASSQDAGAVGTDTQYF.

The genes are TRBV29-1 and TRBJ2-1; TCRdb lists TRBD2, though no DNA is available to test this call. The V gene's germline CDR1 is SQVTM and CDR2 ANQGSEA. CDR3 length: 16 residues. This CDR3 reads CSVPLEYSGRAREQFF.

The chain has TRBV29-1 and TRBJ1-4; TCRdb proposes TRBD1, but this gene call is untestable without DNA. CDR1 is SQVTM and CDR2 is ANQGSEA in the germline V gene. CDR3 size: 13 residues. The CDR3 reads CSGIDRGSEKLFF.

The chain joins TRBV5-1 to TRBJ2-1; as DNA is missing, the TRBD2 call by TCRdb cannot be tested. This CDR3 is built from 14 residues. The germline V gene has CDR1 SGHRS and CDR2 YFSETQ. The CDR3 reads CASSNGLADNEQFF.

J is TRBJ2-7 and V is TRBV10-2; with no DNA, the TCRdb D assignment of TRBD1 cannot be verified. The CDR3 sequence is 14 residues long. Germline lookup yields CDR1 WSHSY and CDR2 SAAADI. CDR3 sequence reads: CASSEQGDGNEQYF.

This chain connects TRBV12-3 or TRBV12-4 to TRBJ2-1; TCRdb gives TRBD2 as the D gene, but with no DNA this cannot be confirmed. This CDR3 is built from 14 residues. The CDR3 protein is CASSHTSGRVEQFF.

V usage is TRBV5-1 and J usage is TRBJ2-1. CDR3 size: 12 residues. CDR1 SGHRS and CDR2 YFSETQ come from the germline V gene. Here the CDR3 reads CASSIGRVEQFF.

This chain links TRBV13 with TRBJ1-2; TCRdb proposes TRBD1, but this gene call is untestable without DNA. Germline V CDR1 and CDR2: PRHDT, FYEKMQ (reference sequence). This CDR3 contains 11 residues. The CDR3: CASSLGGELTF. Full variable domain (remainder filled in from reference TRBV13 and TRBJ1-2): AAGVIQSPRHLIKEKRETATLKCYPIPRHDTVYWYQQGPGQDPQFLISFYEKMQSDKGSIPDRFSAQQFSDYHSELNMSSLELGDSALYFCASSLGGELTFGSGTRLTVV.

The J gene is TRBJ1-3, the V gene TRBV25-1; TCRdb lists TRBD1, though no DNA is available to test this call. This CDR3 spans 21 amino acids. Germline values: CDR1 MGHDK, CDR2 SYGVNS. The CDR3 sequence: CASSELGRRGACRISGNTIYF. The full variable domain, completed using reference TRBV25-1 and TRBJ1-3, is EADIYQTPRYLVIGTGKKITLECSQTMGHDKMYWYQQDPGMELHLIHYSYGVNSTEKGDLSSESTVSRIRTEHFPLTLESARPSHTSQYLCASSELGRRGACRISGNTIYFGEGSWLTVV.

This rearrangement joins TRBV4-3 to TRBJ1-6; there is no DNA to check the TCRdb D call of TRBD1. Germline V CDR1 and CDR2: LGHNA, YSLEER. The CDR3 extends over 17 amino acids. The CDR3 sequence: CASSQAVPGGSGSPLHF.

The rearrangement uses TRBV3-1 and TRBJ2-1; the D call from TCRdb, TRBD2, cannot be confirmed without DNA. In germline, CDR1 is LGHDT, CDR2 YNNKEL (reference sequence). This CDR3 has 15 residues. CDR3 protein: CASSPRPKALDEQFF.

This chain links TRBV20-1 with TRBJ2-1; the TCRdb D gene call, TRBD2, has no DNA to confirm it. This CDR3 is built from 14 residues. The germline CDR1 and CDR2 sequences are DFQATT and SNEGSKA (reference sequence). CDR3 sequence reads: CSVPREGLYNEQFF.

The genes are TRBV4-3 and TRBJ2-6; TCRdb picks TRBD2, but there is no DNA to check that call. Germline V gives CDR1 LGHNA, CDR2 YSLEER. The CDR3 covers 18 residues. CDR3 loop: CASSQDRASFSGANVLTF.

V gene TRBV15 combines with J gene TRBJ2-6; without DNA, the TCRdb call of TRBD1 cannot be checked. From germline, CDR1 is LNHNV and CDR2 YYDKDF (reference sequence). The CDR3 spans 17 residues. The CDR3: CATSPSRQVTGANVLTF.

Here the CDR3 reads CASSSWTSGYQETQYF. The chain uses TRBV5-1 and TRBJ2-5; the TRBD2 assignment by TCRdb is unverifiable without DNA. Germline CDR1 and CDR2: SGHRS and YFSETQ. This CDR3 spans 16 amino acids.

The genes are TRBV15 and TRBJ2-5; lacking DNA, the TRBD2 call made by TCRdb goes unchecked. CDR1 and CDR2 from the germline V gene are LNHNV and YYDKDF (reference sequence). The CDR3 is 17 residues long. This CDR3 reads CATSRVGDGRPGETQYF.

The rearrangement links TRBV6-6 to TRBJ2-3. Germline V lookup: CDR1 MNHNY, CDR2 SVGAGI (reference sequence). This CDR3 is 16 amino acids long. The chain's CDR3 is CASSYSLGASTDTQYF.

This chain links TRBV7-6 with TRBJ1-1; absent DNA, TCRdb's TRBD1 call cannot be checked. Looked up from germline, CDR1 is SGHVS and CDR2 is FNYEAQ. The CDR3 is made up of 19 amino acids. CDR3 sequence: CASSSDPTGQGAGATEAFF.

The chain joins TRBV20-1 to TRBJ2-3. The germline gives CDR1 DFQATT, CDR2 SNEGSKA (reference sequence). This CDR3 has 13 residues. The CDR3 sequence is CSARDYRTDTQYF.

This chain links TRBV28 with TRBJ2-2; the TCRdb D gene call, TRBD1, has no DNA to confirm it. The length of the CDR3 is 16 residues. The V gene's germline CDR1 is MDHEN and CDR2 SYDVKM. The CDR3 reads CASSSPGGGFTGELFF.